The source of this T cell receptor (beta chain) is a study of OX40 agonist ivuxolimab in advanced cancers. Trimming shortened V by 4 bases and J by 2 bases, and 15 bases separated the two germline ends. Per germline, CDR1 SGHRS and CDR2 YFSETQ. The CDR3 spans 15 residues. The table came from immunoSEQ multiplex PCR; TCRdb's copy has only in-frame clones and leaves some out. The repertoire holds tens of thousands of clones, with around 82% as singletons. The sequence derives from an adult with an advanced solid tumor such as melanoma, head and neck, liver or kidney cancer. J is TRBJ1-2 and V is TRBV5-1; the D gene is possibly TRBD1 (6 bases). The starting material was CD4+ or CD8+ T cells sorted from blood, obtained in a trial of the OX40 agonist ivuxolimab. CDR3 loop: CASSVNRVTNYGYTF. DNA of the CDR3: TGCGCCAGCAGCGTGAACAGGGTTACCAACTATGGCTACACCTTC.